These 12 T cell receptor beta chains originate from one sample sequenced in a study of graft-versus-host responses after intestinal transplantation. Their target antigens are unknown. Produced via immunoSEQ multiplex PCR; TCRdb's table is partial and in-frame only. The repertoire includes 90,000 to 150,000 clones, 85% to 95% of them detected once, and 3% to 3.5% sits in the top ten. Sequencing was performed on unstimulated CD8+ T cells sorted from spleen or lymph node cells, taken before intestinal transplant. These TCRs come from a human donor who received an intestinal transplant.

This sequence joins TRBV27 and TRBJ2-7; 7 positions match TRBD1. Germline V gene lookup returns CDR1 MNHEY and CDR2 SMNVEV (reference sequence). Germline trimming cut 6 bases from V and 5 bases from J; bases unmatched to any gene: 10. The CDR3 contains 14 residues. The CDR3 DNA follows: TGTGCCAGCAGCCCCGTCGACAGGGTCCACGAGCAGTACTTC. Translating it yields CASSPVDRVHEQYF.

The chain has TRBV7-2 and TRBJ2-7; D is possibly TRBD2 (6 bases). The CDR3 extends over 11 amino acids. The V end was cut by 8 bases, the J end by 2 bases, with 7 bases between. Germline CDR1 is SGHTA and CDR2 is FQGNSA. The CDR3: CASRETYEQYF. In DNA, the CDR3 is TGTGCCAGCCGGGAGACCTACGAGCAGTACTTC. Using reference TRBV7-2 and TRBJ2-7 for the parts outside the CDR3, the full variable domain is GAGVSQSPSNKVTEKGKDVELRCDPISGHTALYWYRQSLGQGLEFLIYFQGNSAPDKSGLPSDRFSAERTGGSVSTLTIQRTQQEDSAVYLCASRETYEQYFGPGTRLTVT.

The chain has TRBV28 and TRBJ2-7; TRBD1 or TRBD2 may be the D gene (6 bases each). The CDR3 loop spans 13 amino acids. Between the trimmed V and J ends, which lost 6 bases and 6 bases, there was a span of 15 bases. Germline values: CDR1 MDHEN, CDR2 SYDVKM. CDR3 loop: CASSPAEGGEQYF. As DNA, the CDR3 is TGTGCCAGCAGCCCCGCAGAGGGGGGCGAGCAGTACTTC.

This clone was picked up one time. This sequence joins TRBV9 and TRBJ1-1, with D perhaps matching TRBD1 (5 bases). V was cut by 3 bases and J by 1 base, with 13 bases left in between. The CDR3 is made up of 15 amino acids. The germline V gene encodes CDR1 SGDLS and CDR2 YYNGEE. CDR3 residues: CASSDPGTSNTEAFF. DNA of the CDR3: TGTGCCAGCAGCGACCCTGGGACCTCGAACACTGAAGCTTTCTTT.

The chain combines TRBV28 with TRBJ1-5; no reliable D call. Germline CDR1 is MDHEN and CDR2 is SYDVKM. This CDR3 is built from 16 residues. Deletions cut 3 bases from V and 3 bases from J, with 15 bases between. The CDR3 DNA sequence: TGTGCCAGCAGTTTGGAAAGCGTGCAGCTCAATCAGCCCCAGCATTTT. Protein sequence: CASSLESVQLNQPQHF.

The chain has TRBV7-9 and TRBJ1-1; 10 bases match TRBD1. The CDR3 extends over 14 amino acids. The V segment lost 3 bases and the J segment 6 bases; nucleotides outside the gene matches: 4. The germline CDR1 and CDR2 sequences are SEHNR and FQNEAQ (reference sequence). The CDR3 nucleotides read TGTGCCAGCAGCTTGGACAGGGGGTTGGCTGAAGCTTTCTTT. Amino acids: CASSLDRGLAEAFF.

This clone was found once. V gene TRBV9 combines with J gene TRBJ2-3; D is unresolved. V lost 0 bases, J lost 1 base, and 6 bases lay in between. The length of the CDR3 is 14 residues. Germline CDR1 is SGDLS and CDR2 is YYNGEE. Here the CDR3 reads CASSVGVGTDTQYF. CDR3 bases: TGTGCCAGCAGCGTAGGCGTCGGCACAGATACGCAGTATTTT.

The sample holds a few counts of this clone. The chain carries TRBV7-9 and TRBJ1-2, with a possible D match to TRBD1 (5 bases). The CDR3 consists of 15 residues. CDR1 and CDR2 from the germline V gene are SEHNR and FQNEAQ (reference sequence). V was clipped by 0 bases and J by 7 bases, with 15 bases between them. The CDR3 region is CASSLADTRQGGYTF. In DNA form, the CDR3 reads TGTGCCAGCAGCTTAGCGGATACTCGGCAGGGTGGCTACACCTTC.

This clone was detected only once. V and J are TRBV5-6 and TRBJ2-7; TRBD2 aligns across 13 bases. Germline V gives CDR1 SGHDT, CDR2 YYEEEE. The CDR3 runs to 15 residues. The ends lost 2 bases at V and 2 bases at J; junction bases unmatched: 1. The CDR3 sequence is CASSLLAGGAYEQYF. In DNA, the CDR3 is TGTGCCAGCAGCTTACTAGCGGGAGGGGCCTACGAGCAGTACTTC.

The CDR3 DNA reads TGTGCCAGCAGCAACGACAACCGGGACATTTCCCCTTGTGGCAATCAGCCCCAGCATTTT. Protein sequence: CASSNDNRDISPCGNQPQHF. The rearrangement uses TRBV21-1 and TRBJ1-5; TRBD1 reflects the table's D call only, with no check against the DNA. TRBV21-1 is designated a pseudogene. The CDR3 has 20 residues.

This clone appeared a single time. The chain joins TRBV28 to TRBJ2-1, with 10 positions matching TRBD2. The CDR3 length is 15 residues. In germline, CDR1 is MDHEN, CDR2 SYDVKM. Trimming at V came to 6 bases and at J to 4 bases, leaving 6 bases not matched to a gene. The CDR3 DNA is TGTGCCAGCAGACCCGGGACTAGCGCATACAATGAGCAGTTCTTC. Translation: CASRPGTSAYNEQFF.

This rearrangement joins TRBV1 to TRBJ1-5; the table's D call, TRBD1, was not checked against the DNA. TRBV1 is shown as a pseudogene. CDR3 length: 15 residues. Here the CDR3 reads CTSSQDKGVGQPQHF. The DNA of the CDR3 is TGCACCAGCAGCCAAGATAAGGGGGTTGGTCAGCCCCAGCATTTT.